This T cell receptor beta chain was identified during a study of shared clonotypes between healthy human individuals. Points on this clone: The antigen is undetermined.

Per germline, CDR1 WSHSY and CDR2 SAAADI. This CDR3 is built from 16 residues. Trimming stripped 5 bases from V and 6 bases from J, with 20 bases between. CD45RO-negative cells were positively selected for CCR7, leaving out terminally differentiated effector memory CD45RA+ cells. Donors, healthy HIV-negative adults, lacked recent acute infections or vaccinations. Adult Caucasians living in Nashville, Tennessee made up all of the donors. Replicate PCRs from sorted subsets contained roughly 190 ng DNA, which is 29,000 or so T cell genomes. The assay was immunoSEQ multiplex PCR, and TCRdb's table has in-frame clones only and misses some. The repertoire has nearly 2 million clones, about 95% of them found once; the top ten carry under 1.5%. Overall study results and limits: An expected dependence of interdonor clonotype sharing on sequencing depth was noted.

The gene calls are TRBV10-2 and TRBJ2-1; D possibly corresponds to TRBD2 (7 bases). The sequence was collected from a man in his late teens or twenties in good health. The sequencing sample was made of naive CD8+ T cells sorted from blood. In nucleotides, the CDR3 is TGCGCCAGCAGTCCGTTGTGGCGGGAGACAGGCAATGAGCAGTTCTTC. Translation: CASSPLWRETGNEQFF.